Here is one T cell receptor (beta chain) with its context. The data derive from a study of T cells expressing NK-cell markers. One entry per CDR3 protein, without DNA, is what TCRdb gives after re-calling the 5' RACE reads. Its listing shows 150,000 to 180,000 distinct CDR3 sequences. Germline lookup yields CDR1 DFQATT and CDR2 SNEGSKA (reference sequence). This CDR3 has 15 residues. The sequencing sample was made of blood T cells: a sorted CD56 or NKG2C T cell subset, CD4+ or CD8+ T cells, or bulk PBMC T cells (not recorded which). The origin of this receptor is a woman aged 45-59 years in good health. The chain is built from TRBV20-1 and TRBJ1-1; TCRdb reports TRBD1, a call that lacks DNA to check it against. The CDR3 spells CSALRSGTGVAEAFF.